The 17 T cell receptor beta chains in this list originate from one sample, sequenced in a study of blood T cell repertoires in COVID-19. Data came from immunoSEQ multiplex PCR; TCRdb stores just in-frame clones and leaves some out. The table shows 45,000 to 65,000 clones, with 81% occurring only once. Input material: peripheral blood. Every receptor here comes from a woman of 80 years or more with COVID-19, enrolled during active disease.

The gene calls are TRBV15 and TRBJ1-6, with 7 bases that match TRBD1. J lost 7 bases, V lost 4 bases, and 4 bases had no gene match. The CDR3 is 14 residues long. CDR1 and CDR2 (germline): LNHNV, YYDKDF (reference sequence). Here the CDR3 reads CATSTQGRNSPLHF. The CDR3 DNA reads as TGTGCCACCAGCACACAGGGGAGAAATTCACCCCTCCACTTT. Variable domain in full (rest from reference TRBV15 and TRBJ1-6): DAMVIQNPRYQVTQFGKPVTLSCSQTLNHNVMYWYQQKSSQAPKLLFHYYDKDFNNEADTPDNFQSRRPNTSFCFLDIRSPGLGDTAMYLCATSTQGRNSPLHFGNGTRLTVT.

This clone was detected once. The chain couples TRBV11-2 to TRBJ2-3; no clear D. Germline V lookup: CDR1 SGHAT, CDR2 FQNNGV. Trimming removed 5 bases at V and 2 bases at J, with 14 bases between. The CDR3 runs to 15 residues. CDR3 DNA sequence: TGTGCCAGCAGCCAAGAAGGAGCTGCCACAGATACGCAGTATTTT. Encoded protein: CASSQEGAATDTQYF.

V gene TRBV7-9 combines with J gene TRBJ1-4; 7 bases fit TRBD1. V dropped 3 bases and J dropped 6; count of bases not matched to a gene: 7. The CDR3 totals 15 residues. Germline V gene data show CDR1 as SEHNR and CDR2 as FQNEAQ (reference sequence). Here the CDR3 DNA reads TGTGCCAGCAGCTTCGTGGACAGGAGGGATGAAAAACTGTTTTTT. Translating it yields CASSFVDRRDEKLFF.

This clone was recorded a few times. This chain connects TRBV4-1 to TRBJ2-7, with TRBD2 matching over 8 bases. Germline V lookup: CDR1 MGHRA, CDR2 YSYEKL. This CDR3 has 15 amino acids. Unmatched junction bases numbered 7, after V lost 0 bases and J lost 6 bases. The CDR3 DNA sequence: TGCGCCAGCAGCCAAGAGCCGGGACTAGGGGGCGAGCAGTACTTC. It specifies CASSQEPGLGGEQYF.

This sequence joins TRBV4-1 and TRBJ2-7, with 7 bases identical to TRBD2. Trimming cost V 1 base and J 0 bases; bases outside gene matches: 3. This CDR3 has 15 residues. CDR1 and CDR2 from the germline V gene are MGHRA and YSYEKL. This CDR3 is CASSQVPGGSYEQYF. The CDR3 region has the DNA TGCGCCAGCAGCCAAGTCCCGGGAGGCTCCTACGAGCAGTACTTC.

The chain is built from TRBV7-9 and TRBJ2-7, with 12 positions matching TRBD2. Germline-derived CDR1 and CDR2 are SEHNR and FQNEAQ (reference sequence). Unmatched junction bases numbered 5, after V lost 1 base and J lost 7 bases. This CDR3 has 15 amino acids. Here the CDR3 DNA reads TGTGCCAGCAGCTTAGACCGACTAGCGGGGGTGGAGCAGTACTTC. Translating gives CASSLDRLAGVEQYF.

The chain uses TRBV27 and TRBJ2-7; D is unresolved. The length of the CDR3 is 14 residues. The V gene's germline CDR1 is MNHEY and CDR2 SMNVEV (reference sequence). Trimming stripped 2 bases from V and 7 bases from J, with 15 bases between. The chain's CDR3 is CASSLGGPLVEQYF. CDR3 DNA: TGTGCCAGCAGTTTAGGTGGCCCTCTAGTGGAGCAGTACTTC.

The table lists this clone with a few counts. This chain joins TRBV28 and TRBJ1-1; 7 positions agree with TRBD1. With V trimmed by 3 bases and J by 4 bases, 2 bases remained unmatched. The CDR3 runs to 13 residues. Germline CDR1 is MDHEN and CDR2 is SYDVKM. In DNA form, the CDR3 reads TGTGCCAGCAGTTTGACAGGGTTCACTGAAGCTTTCTTT. Translated, it gives CASSLTGFTEAFF. Full variable domain (rest looked up from reference TRBV28 and TRBJ1-1): DVKVTQSSRYLVKRTGEKVFLECVQDMDHENMFWYRQDPGLGLRLIYFSYDVKMKEKGDIPEGYSVSREKKERFSLILESASTNQTSMYLCASSLTGFTEAFFGQGTRLTVV.

The CDR3 spells CASSNPAGMYETQYF. In nucleotides, the CDR3 is TGTGCCAGTAGTAATCCTGCCGGGATGTACGAGACCCAGTACTTC. The chain is built from TRBV19 and TRBJ2-5, with D tentatively TRBD2 (5 bases). CDR1 is LNHDA, CDR2 SQIVND, per germline (reference sequence). CDR3 length: 15 residues. The ends were cut back, 4 bases at V and 5 bases at J, with 17 bases in the middle.

This sequence joins TRBV4-1 and TRBJ2-1; 9 bases agree with TRBD2. Losses at the gene ends were 2 bases for V and 1 base for J; bases not matched to a gene: 6. CDR1 and CDR2 (germline): MGHRA, YSYEKL. This CDR3 spans 17 amino acids. CDR3 DNA: TGCGCCAGCAGCCAATTTCGCGGGAGGGGATCCTACAATGAGCAGTTCTTC. This encodes CASSQFRGRGSYNEQFF.

The genes are TRBV5-1 and TRBJ2-2, with 10 bases lining up with TRBD1. The trim removed 4 bases at V and 5 bases at J, leaving 5 bases unmatched. Germline CDR1 SGHRS, CDR2 YFSETQ. This CDR3 has 15 residues. The CDR3 DNA reads as TGCGCCAGCAGCGCCGGGACAGGGGAAACCGGGGAGCTGTTTTTT. As protein: CASSAGTGETGELFF.

This clone was seen a handful of times. The CDR3 reads CASSLGTSINEQFF. CDR3 nucleotides: TGTGCCAGCAGTTTAGGGACTAGCATCAATGAGCAGTTCTTC. The rearrangement uses TRBV6-5 and TRBJ2-1, with 9 nucleotides matching TRBD2. Germline CDR1 MNHEY, CDR2 SVGAGI. V lost 4 bases to trimming and J lost 6 bases; unmatched junction nucleotides: 4. The CDR3 covers 14 residues.

The chain combines TRBV10-2 with TRBJ2-1; D possibly corresponds to TRBD2 (5 bases). The germline gives CDR1 WSHSY, CDR2 SAAADI. Trimming took off 6 bases at V and 12 bases at J, with 15 bases between the two ends. CDR3 length: 12 amino acids. CDR3 in amino acids: CASSHSGLTQFF. The CDR3 nucleotides are TGCGCCAGCAGCCATTCCGGACTGACGCAGTTCTTC.

The rearrangement links TRBV6-5 to TRBJ1-2; TRBD1 might be the D (5 bases). With 6 bases removed from V and 2 bases from J, the gap between germline ends came to 16 bases. The CDR3 loop spans 15 amino acids. CDR1 is MNHEY, CDR2 SVGAGI, per germline. The CDR3, as DNA: TGTGCCAGCAGATTCAGGGTCGGTGCGAACTATGGCTACACCTTC. Its translation is CASRFRVGANYGYTF.

The chain employs TRBV19 and TRBJ2-6; possible D gene TRBD1, 5 bases. CDR1 is LNHDA, CDR2 SQIVND, per germline (reference sequence). The CDR3 totals 15 residues. The ends were cut back, 5 bases at V and 2 bases at J, with 10 bases in the middle. CDR3 sequence reads: CASSHDRAGANVLTF. CDR3 sequence (DNA): TGTGCCAGTAGTCATGACAGAGCTGGGGCCAACGTCCTGACTTTC. Looking up the rest from reference TRBV19 and TRBJ2-6 gives the full variable domain: DGGITQSPKYLFRKEGQNVTLSCEQNLNHDAMYWYRQDPGQGLRLIYYSQIVNDFQKGDIAEGYSVSREKKESFPLTVTSAQKNPTAFYLCASSHDRAGANVLTFGAGSRLTVL.

This clone came up once. The chain employs TRBV6-5 and TRBJ1-5; 8 bases fit TRBD1. The V and J ends lost 8 bases and 5 bases, in that order; junction bases with no gene match: 8. This CDR3 region has 14 residues. Per the germline V gene, CDR1 is MNHEY and CDR2 is SVGAGI. CDR3 sequence reads: CASGMGQADQPQHF. The CDR3 nucleotides read TGTGCCAGCGGCATGGGACAGGCGGATCAGCCCCAGCATTTT.

The chain joins TRBV14 to TRBJ1-1; D gene unclear. Trimming cost V 1 base and J 1 base, with 13 bases left between them. The CDR3 has 16 residues. Germline V gene sequence: CDR1 SGHDN, CDR2 FVKESK. The CDR3 DNA is TGTGCCAGCAGCCAAGCGACGGCAGCGAGGAACACTGAAGCTTTCTTT. It yields the protein CASSQATAARNTEAFF.